Presented here are 5 T cell receptor beta chains from one specimen sequenced in a study of blood T cells in healthy people across ages. A J-beta primer mix and a sample-barcoded 5' primer were used in a second PCR of roughly 6 to 12 cycles. TCRdb passed the 5' RACE reads through MiXCR, listing each CDR3 protein once. This table has 1.5 million to 1.8 million distinct CDR3 sequences, less than 45% appearing once. The sample consisted of blood. Receptor source: a woman in her late teens or twenties in good health.

The chain has TRBV7-9 and TRBJ1-1, with 8 bases identical to TRBD1. The junction had 5 bases not matched to a gene; V was cut back by 1 base and J by 1 base. The CDR3 totals 16 residues. The V gene's germline CDR1 is SEHNR and CDR2 FQNEAQ (reference sequence). This chain's CDR3 is CASSLGDRGENTEAFF. Here the CDR3 DNA reads TGTGCCAGCAGCTTAGGAGACAGGGGCGAGAACACTGAAGCTTTCTTT. Based on the CDR3 plus reference TRBV7-9 and TRBJ1-1, the full variable domain is DTGVSQNPRHKITKRGQNVTFRCDPISEHNRLYWYRQTLGQGPEFLTYFQNEAQLEKSRLLSDRFSAERPKGSFSTLEIQRTEQGDSAMYLCASSLGDRGENTEAFFGQGTRLTVV.

Only a few counts were recorded for this clonotype. V and J are TRBV27 and TRBJ2-5; the D gene is possibly TRBD1 (7 bases). The J call is in doubt because the DNA end fits TRBJ2-7 better. Looked up from germline, CDR1 is MNHEY and CDR2 is SMNVEV (reference sequence). The CDR3 spans 13 residues. The CDR3 coding sequence is TGTGCCAGCAGCACGGCAGGGGGGAACGAGCAGTACTTC. It translates to CASSTAGGNEQYF.

The J gene is TRBJ2-5, the V gene TRBV12-3 or TRBV12-4; TRBD1 agrees at 8 bases. The DNA matches TRBJ2-7 better at its end, which makes the J call doubtful. The CDR3 runs 13 residues. CDR3 protein: CASRGQVSHEQYF. In DNA form, the CDR3 reads TGTGCCAGCAGGGGACAGGTTTCCCACGAGCAGTACTTC.

This clonotype has at least ten counts. V gene TRBV20-1 combines with J gene TRBJ2-3, with 7 bases matching TRBD2. Germline V gene lookup returns CDR1 DFQATT and CDR2 SNEGSKA (reference sequence). Trimming took 6 bases from V and 6 from J; bases not matched to a gene: 3. The CDR3 totals 11 residues. CDR3 DNA sequence: TGCAGTGCCTTTAGCGGGGATACGCAGTATTTT. Protein sequence: CSAFSGDTQYF.

The V call is TRBV11-2, the J call TRBJ2-3, with D possibly TRBD2 on 5 matching bases. The CDR3 length is 15 residues. Germline values: CDR1 SGHAT, CDR2 FQNNGV. V was cut by 6 bases and J by 2 bases, with 15 bases left in between. The CDR3 spells CASRLWGANTDTQYF. In DNA, the CDR3 is TGTGCCAGCAGATTATGGGGAGCCAACACAGATACGCAGTATTTT.